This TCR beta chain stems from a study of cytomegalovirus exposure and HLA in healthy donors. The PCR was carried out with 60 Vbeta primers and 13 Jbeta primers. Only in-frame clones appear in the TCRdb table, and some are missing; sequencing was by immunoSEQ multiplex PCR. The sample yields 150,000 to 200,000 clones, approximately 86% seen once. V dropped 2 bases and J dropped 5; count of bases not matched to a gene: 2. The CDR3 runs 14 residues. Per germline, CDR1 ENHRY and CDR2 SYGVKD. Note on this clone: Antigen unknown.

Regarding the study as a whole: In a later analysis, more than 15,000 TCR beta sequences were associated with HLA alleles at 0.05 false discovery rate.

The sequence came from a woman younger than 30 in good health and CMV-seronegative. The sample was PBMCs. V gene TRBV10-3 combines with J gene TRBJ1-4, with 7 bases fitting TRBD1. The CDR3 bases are TGTGCCATCAGTGAGAGGGGGCTGAATGAAAAACTGTTTTTT. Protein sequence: CAISERGLNEKLFF.